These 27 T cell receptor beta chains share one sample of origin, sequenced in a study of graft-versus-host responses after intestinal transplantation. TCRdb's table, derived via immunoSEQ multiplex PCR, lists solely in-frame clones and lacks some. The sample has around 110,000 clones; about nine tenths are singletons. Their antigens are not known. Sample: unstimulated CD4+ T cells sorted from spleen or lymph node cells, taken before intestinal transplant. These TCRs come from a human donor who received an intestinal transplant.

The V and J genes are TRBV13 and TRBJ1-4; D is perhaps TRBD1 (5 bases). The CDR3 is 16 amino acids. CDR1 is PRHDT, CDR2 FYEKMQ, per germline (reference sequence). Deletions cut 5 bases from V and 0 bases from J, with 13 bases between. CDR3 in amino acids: CASSSSREATNEKLFF. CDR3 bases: TGTGCCAGCAGCAGCTCCAGGGAAGCAACTAATGAAAAACTGTTTTTT.

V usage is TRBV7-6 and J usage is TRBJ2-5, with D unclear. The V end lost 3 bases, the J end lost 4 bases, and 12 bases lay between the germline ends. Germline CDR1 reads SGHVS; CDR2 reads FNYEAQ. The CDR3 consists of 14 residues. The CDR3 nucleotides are TGTGCCAGCAGCTTGCAGAACCCCCGAGAGACCCAGTACTTC. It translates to CASSLQNPRETQYF.

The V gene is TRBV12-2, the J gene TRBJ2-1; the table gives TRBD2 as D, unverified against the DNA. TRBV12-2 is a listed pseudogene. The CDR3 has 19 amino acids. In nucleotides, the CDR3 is TGTGCAAGTCGCTTAGGGGGGGGGACCGGGACTGAATACACTAATGAGCAGTTCTTC. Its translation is CASRLGGGTGTEYTNEQFF.

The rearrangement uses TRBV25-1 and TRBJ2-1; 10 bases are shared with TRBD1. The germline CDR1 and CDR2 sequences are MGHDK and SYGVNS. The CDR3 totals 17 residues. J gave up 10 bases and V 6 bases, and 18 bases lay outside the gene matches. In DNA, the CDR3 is TGTGCCAGCAGCCACGGGGGGGGACAGGGGAATCTCCGGGAGCAGTTCTTC. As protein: CASSHGGGQGNLREQFF.

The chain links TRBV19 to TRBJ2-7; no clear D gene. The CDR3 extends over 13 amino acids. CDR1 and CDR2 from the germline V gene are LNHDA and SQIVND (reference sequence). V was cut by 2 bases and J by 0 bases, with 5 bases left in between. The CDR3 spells CASSIPGSYEQYF. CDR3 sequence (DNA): TGTGCCAGTAGTATACCAGGCTCCTACGAGCAGTACTTC.

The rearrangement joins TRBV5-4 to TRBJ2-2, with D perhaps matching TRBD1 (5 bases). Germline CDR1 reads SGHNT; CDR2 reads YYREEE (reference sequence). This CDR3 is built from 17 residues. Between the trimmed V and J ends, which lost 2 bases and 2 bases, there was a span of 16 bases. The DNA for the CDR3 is TGTGCCAGCAGCTTCCCCCAGGGCGCGGAAAACACCGGGGAGCTGTTTTTT. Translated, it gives CASSFPQGAENTGELFF.

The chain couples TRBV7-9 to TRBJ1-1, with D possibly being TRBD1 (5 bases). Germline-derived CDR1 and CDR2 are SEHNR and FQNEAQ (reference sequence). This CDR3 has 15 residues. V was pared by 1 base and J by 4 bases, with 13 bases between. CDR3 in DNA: TGTGCCAGCAGCTTAGTGCGGGGTGACAGCACTGAAGCTTTCTTT. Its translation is CASSLVRGDSTEAFF.

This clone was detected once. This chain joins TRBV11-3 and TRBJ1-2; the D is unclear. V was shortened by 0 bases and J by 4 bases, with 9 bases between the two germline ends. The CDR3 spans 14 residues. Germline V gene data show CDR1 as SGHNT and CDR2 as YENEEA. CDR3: CASSLDRSGYGYTF. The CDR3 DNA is TGTGCCAGCAGCTTAGATAGGAGTGGCTATGGCTACACCTTC.

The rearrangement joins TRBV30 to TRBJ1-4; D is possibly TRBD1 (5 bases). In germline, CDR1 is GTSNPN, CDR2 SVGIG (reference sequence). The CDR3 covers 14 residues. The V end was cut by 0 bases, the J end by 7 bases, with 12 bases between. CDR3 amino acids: CAWSVQVLSEKLFF. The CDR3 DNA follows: TGTGCCTGGAGTGTACAGGTTTTGAGTGAAAAACTGTTTTTT.

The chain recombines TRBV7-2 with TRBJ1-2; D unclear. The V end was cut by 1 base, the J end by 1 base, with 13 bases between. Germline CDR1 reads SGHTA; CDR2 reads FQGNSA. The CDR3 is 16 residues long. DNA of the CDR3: TGTGCCAGCAGCTTAGTCCTTACATACGATAACTATGGCTACACCTTC. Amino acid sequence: CASSLVLTYDNYGYTF.

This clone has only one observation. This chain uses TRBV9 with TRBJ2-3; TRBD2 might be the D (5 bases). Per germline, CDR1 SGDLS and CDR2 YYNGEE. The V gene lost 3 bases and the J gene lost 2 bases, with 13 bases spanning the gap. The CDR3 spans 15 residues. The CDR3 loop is CASSARSDFTDTQYF. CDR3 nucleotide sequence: TGTGCCAGCAGCGCCAGATCGGACTTCACAGATACGCAGTATTTT.

The chain's CDR3 is CASSLRLAVYNEQFF. The CDR3 bases are TGCGCCAGCAGCTTAAGACTAGCGGTATACAATGAGCAGTTCTTC. The chain links TRBV5-1 to TRBJ2-1; 9 bases align to TRBD2. Germline CDR1 SGHRS, CDR2 YFSETQ. Unmatched junction bases numbered 4, after V lost 2 bases and J lost 4 bases. The CDR3 is 15 amino acids.

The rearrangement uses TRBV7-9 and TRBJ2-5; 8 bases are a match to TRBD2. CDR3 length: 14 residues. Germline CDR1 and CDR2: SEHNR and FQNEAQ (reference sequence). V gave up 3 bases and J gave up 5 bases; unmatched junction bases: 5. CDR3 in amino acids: CASSFGLAKETQYF. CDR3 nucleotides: TGTGCCAGCAGCTTCGGACTAGCTAAGGAGACCCAGTACTTC.

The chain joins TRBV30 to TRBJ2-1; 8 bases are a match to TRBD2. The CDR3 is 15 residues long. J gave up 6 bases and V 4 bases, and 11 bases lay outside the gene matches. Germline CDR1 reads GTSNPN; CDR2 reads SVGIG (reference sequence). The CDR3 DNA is TGTGCCTGGAAAGGTACCGGGACTAGGACCAATGAGCAGTTCTTC. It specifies CAWKGTGTRTNEQFF. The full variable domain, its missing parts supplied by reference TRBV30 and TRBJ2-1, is SQTIHQWPATLVQPVGSPLSLECTVEGTSNPNLYWYRQAAGRGLQLLFYSVGIGQISSEVPQNLSASRPQDRQFILSSKKLLLSDSGFYLCAWKGTGTRTNEQFFGPGTRLTVL.

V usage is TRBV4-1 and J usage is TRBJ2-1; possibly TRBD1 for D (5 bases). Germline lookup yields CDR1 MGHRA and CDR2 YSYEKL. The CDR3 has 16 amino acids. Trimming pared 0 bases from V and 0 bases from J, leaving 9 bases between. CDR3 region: CASSQEGVSSYNEQFF. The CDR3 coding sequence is TGCGCCAGCAGCCAAGAAGGGGTTAGCTCCTACAATGAGCAGTTCTTC.

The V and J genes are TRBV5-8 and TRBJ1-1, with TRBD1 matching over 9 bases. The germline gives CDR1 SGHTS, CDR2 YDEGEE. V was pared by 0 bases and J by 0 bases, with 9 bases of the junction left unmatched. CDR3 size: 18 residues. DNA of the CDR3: TGTGCCAGCAGCTTGGGGGACAGGGTGGCGGGGTTGAACACTGAAGCTTTCTTT. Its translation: CASSLGDRVAGLNTEAFF.

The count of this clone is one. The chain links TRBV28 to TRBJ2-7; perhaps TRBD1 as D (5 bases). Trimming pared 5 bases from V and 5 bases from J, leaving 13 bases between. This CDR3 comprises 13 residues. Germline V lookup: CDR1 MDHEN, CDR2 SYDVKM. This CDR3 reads CASSVTVRNEQYF. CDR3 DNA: TGTGCCAGCAGTGTGACAGTGCGGAACGAGCAGTACTTC.

The CDR3 protein is CASSYIGGNTEAFF. The CDR3 bases are TGTGCCAGCAGTTACATCGGCGGGAACACTGAAGCTTTCTTT. J is TRBJ1-1 and V is TRBV6-6; D is unresolved. Between the trimmed V and J ends, which lost 2 bases and 1 base, there was a span of 8 bases. The CDR3 has 14 amino acids. Germline V gene sequence: CDR1 MNHNY, CDR2 SVGAGI (reference sequence).

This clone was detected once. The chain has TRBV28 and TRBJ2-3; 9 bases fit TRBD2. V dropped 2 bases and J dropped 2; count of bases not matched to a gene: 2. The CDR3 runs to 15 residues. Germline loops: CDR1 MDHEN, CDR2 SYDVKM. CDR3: CASSLAGGPTDTQYF. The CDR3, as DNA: TGTGCCAGCAGTTTAGCGGGAGGGCCCACAGATACGCAGTATTTT.

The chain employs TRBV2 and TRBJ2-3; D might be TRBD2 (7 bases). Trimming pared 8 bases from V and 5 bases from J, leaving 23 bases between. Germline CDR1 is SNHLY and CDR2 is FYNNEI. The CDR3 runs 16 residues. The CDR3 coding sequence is TGTGCCAGCCGACCCCAGGGCGGGAGCAGGGGAGATACGCAGTATTTT. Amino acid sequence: CASRPQGGSRGDTQYF.

The CDR3 DNA reads TGTGCCAGCTACAGGGCTCTCGCCTACGAGCAGTACTTC. This encodes CASYRALAYEQYF. This sequence joins TRBV28 and TRBJ2-7; perhaps TRBD1 as D (6 bases). With 8 bases removed from V and 2 bases from J, the gap between germline ends came to 13 bases. From germline, CDR1 is MDHEN and CDR2 SYDVKM. There are 13 residues in the CDR3. Full variable domain (rest looked up from reference TRBV28 and TRBJ2-7): DVKVTQSSRYLVKRTGEKVFLECVQDMDHENMFWYRQDPGLGLRLIYFSYDVKMKEKGDIPEGYSVSREKKERFSLILESASTNQTSMYLCASYRALAYEQYFGPGTRLTVT.

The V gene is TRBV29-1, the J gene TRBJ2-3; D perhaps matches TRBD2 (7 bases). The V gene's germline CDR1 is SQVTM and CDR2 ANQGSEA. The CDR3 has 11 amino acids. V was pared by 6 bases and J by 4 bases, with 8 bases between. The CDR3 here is CSVGGPDTQYF. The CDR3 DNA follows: TGCAGCGTGGGGGGGCCAGATACGCAGTATTTT.

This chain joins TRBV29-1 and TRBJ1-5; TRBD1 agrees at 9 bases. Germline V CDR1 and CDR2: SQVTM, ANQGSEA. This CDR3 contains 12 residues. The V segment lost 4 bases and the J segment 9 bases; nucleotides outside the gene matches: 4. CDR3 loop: CSVGETGGPQHF. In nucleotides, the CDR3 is TGCAGCGTTGGGGAGACAGGGGGGCCCCAGCATTTT.

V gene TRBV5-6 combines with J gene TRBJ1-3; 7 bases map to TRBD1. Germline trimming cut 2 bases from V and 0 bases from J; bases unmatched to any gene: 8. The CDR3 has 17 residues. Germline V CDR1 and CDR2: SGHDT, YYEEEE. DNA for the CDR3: TGTGCCAGCAGCTTCGCGGACAGGCAACCCTCTGGAAACACCATATATTTT. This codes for CASSFADRQPSGNTIYF.

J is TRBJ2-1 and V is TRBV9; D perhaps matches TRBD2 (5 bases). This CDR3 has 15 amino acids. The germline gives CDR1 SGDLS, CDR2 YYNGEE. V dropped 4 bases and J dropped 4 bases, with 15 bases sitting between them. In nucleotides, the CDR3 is TGTGCCAGCAGCCCTCGGTCCGGGGAATACAATGAGCAGTTCTTC. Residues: CASSPRSGEYNEQFF.

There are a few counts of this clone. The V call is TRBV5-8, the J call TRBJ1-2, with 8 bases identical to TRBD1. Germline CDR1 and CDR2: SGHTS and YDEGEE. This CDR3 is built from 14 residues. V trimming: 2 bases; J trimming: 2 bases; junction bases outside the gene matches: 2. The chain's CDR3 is CASSFAGGNYGYTF. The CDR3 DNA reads TGTGCCAGCAGCTTCGCAGGGGGCAACTATGGCTACACCTTC.

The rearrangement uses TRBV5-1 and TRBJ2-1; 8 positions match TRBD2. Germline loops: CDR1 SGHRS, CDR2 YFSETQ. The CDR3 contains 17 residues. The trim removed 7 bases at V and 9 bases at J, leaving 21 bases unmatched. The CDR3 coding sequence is TGCGCCAGCTGCATCCGGGACTCGGGACTAGTGGATCGTGAGCAGTTCTTC. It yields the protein CASCIRDSGLVDREQFF.